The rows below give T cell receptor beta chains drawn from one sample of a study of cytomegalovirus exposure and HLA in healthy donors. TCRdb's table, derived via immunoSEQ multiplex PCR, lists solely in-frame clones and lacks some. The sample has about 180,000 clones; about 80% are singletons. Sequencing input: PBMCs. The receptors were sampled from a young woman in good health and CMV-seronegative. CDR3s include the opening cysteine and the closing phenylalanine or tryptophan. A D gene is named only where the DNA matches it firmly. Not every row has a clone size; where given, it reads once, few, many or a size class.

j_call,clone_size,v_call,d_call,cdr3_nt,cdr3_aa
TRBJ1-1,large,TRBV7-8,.,TGTGCCAGCAGCGCGCAGACAAGGCGTTGCCTGTTT,CASSAQTRRCLF
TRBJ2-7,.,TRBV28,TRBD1,TGTGCCTCCACCGGGACAGGGCCAACCTACGAGCAGTACTTC,CASTGTGPTYEQYF
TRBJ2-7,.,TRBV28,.,TGTGCCAGCAGTACAGGCTCCTACGAGCAGTACTTC,CASSTGSYEQYF
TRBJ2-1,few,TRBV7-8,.,TGTGCCAGCAGCCCAGTAACCGGGTATACTTACAATGAGCAGTTCTTC,CASSPVTGYTYNEQFF
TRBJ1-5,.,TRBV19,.,TGTGCCAGTATGCCGGTCGAGGCTGGCAATCAGCCCCAGCATTTT,CASMPVEAGNQPQHF
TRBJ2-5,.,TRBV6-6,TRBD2,TGTGCCAGCGCCCGGGCGGGGGGGCAAGAGACCCAGTACTTC,CASARAGGQETQYF
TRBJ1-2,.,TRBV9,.,TGTGCCAGCAGCCCCCAAGTTGGGGGGACCAACTATGGCTACACCTTC,CASSPQVGGTNYGYTF
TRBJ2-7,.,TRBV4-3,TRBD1,TGCGCCAGCAGCCGCAAACCCGGGACAGGGACCCCCTACGAGCAGTACTTC,CASSRKPGTGTPYEQYF
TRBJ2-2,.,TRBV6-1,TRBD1,TGTGCCAGCAGACCGACAGGGACCGGGGAGCTGTTTTTT,CASRPTGTGELFF
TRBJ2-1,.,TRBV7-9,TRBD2,TGTTCCAGCAGCTTCGGACTAGCGGGGCCTTACAATGAGCAGTTCTTC,CSSSFGLAGPYNEQFF
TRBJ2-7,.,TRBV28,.,TGTGCCAGCAGTTCGTCACTGGGCCTCTACGAGCAGTACTTC,CASSSSLGLYEQYF
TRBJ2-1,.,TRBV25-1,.,TGTGCCAGCAGTGAATATCCAGTTCCCCATGAGCAGTTCTTC,CASSEYPVPHEQFF
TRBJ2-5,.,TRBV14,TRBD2,TGTGCCAGCAGCCAAGTTTTTAGCGGGAGGGCCGACGATATAGCATACGCTTTTGGAGAGACCCAGTACTTC,CASSQVFSGRADDIAYAFGETQYF
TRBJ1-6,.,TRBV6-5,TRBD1,TGTGCCAGCAGTTACGGGACAGGGCTTAATTCACCCCTCCACTTT,CASSYGTGLNSPLHF
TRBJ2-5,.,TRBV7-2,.,TGTGCCAGCAGCCCATACCAAGAGACCCAGTACTTC,CASSPYQETQYF
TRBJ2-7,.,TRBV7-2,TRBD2,TGTGCCAGCAGATCCTCTAGCGGGGTCCCGTACGAGCAGTACTTC,CASRSSSGVPYEQYF
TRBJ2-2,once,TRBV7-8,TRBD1,TGTGCCAGCGTCGAGGGGGCTATGGACACCGGGGAGCTGTTTTTT,CASVEGAMDTGELFF
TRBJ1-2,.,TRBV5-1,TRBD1,TGCGCCAGCAGCCTATGGGACAGCTATGGCTACACCTTC,CASSLWDSYGYTF
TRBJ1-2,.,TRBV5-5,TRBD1,TGTGCCAGCTCAGTGGCTCTTCGAAATCCTTTCCAGGGGGCTAGCTATGGCTACACCTTC,CASSVALRNPFQGASYGYTF
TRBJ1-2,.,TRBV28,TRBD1,TGTGCCAGCAGTTCTACAGGAATAAAGGGTGACAGGGCTAACTATGGCTACACCTTC,CASSSTGIKGDRANYGYTF
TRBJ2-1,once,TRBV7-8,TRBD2,TGTGCCAGCAGCTTAAAAGCCTCTAGCGGGGGACCCTACAATGAGCAGTTCTTC,CASSLKASSGGPYNEQFF
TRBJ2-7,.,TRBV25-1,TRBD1,TGTGCCAGCAGCCGGACAGGTTACGAGCAGTACTTC,CASSRTGYEQYF
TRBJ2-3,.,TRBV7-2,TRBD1,TGTGCCAGCAGCCGGGACAGGGCCGGTGCAGATACGCAGTATTTT,CASSRDRAGADTQYF
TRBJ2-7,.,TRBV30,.,TGTGCCTGGAGTGTGCAGGGTAATACCGAGCAGTACTTC,CAWSVQGNTEQYF
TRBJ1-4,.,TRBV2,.,TGTGCAAGCAGAGGGGGGGGTCTTCCGGCTAATGAAAAACTGTTTTTT,CASRGGGLPANEKLFF
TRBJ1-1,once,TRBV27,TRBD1,TGTGCCAGCAGTGACGGGACAGGTGGTCACACTGAAGCTTTCTTT,CASSDGTGGHTEAFF
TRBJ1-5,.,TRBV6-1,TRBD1,TGTGCCAGCACCGTACAGGGGGCTGGGGGTCAGCCCCAGCATTTT,CASTVQGAGGQPQHF
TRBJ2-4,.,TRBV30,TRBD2,TGTGCCTGGATTGCTAGACTAGCCAAAAACAGTCAGTACTTC,CAWIARLAKNSQYF
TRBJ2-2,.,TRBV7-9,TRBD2,TGTGCCAGCAGCCTAGGAGGGAGCGGGGCCCTGAACACCGGGGAGCTGTTTTTT,CASSLGGSGALNTGELFF
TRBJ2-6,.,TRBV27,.,TGTGCCAGCAGTTTAGATCACACCTTCGACTCTGGGGCCAACGTCCTGACTTTC,CASSLDHTFDSGANVLTF
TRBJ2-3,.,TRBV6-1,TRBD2,TGTGCCAGCAGGGGACTAGCGGGAAAAAGGGATACGCAGTATTTT,CASRGLAGKRDTQYF
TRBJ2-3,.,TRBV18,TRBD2,TGTGCCAGCTCACCACGGGATTTGCGGGAGGTTGCAGATACGCAGTATTTT,CASSPRDLREVADTQYF
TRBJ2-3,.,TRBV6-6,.,TGTGCCAGCAGTTACCCGGCAGGAACAGATACGCAGTATTTT,CASSYPAGTDTQYF
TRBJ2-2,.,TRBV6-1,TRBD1,TGTGCCAGCAGTGAAGGAGGGACAGCAACCGGGGAGCTGTTTTTT,CASSEGGTATGELFF
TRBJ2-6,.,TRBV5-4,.,TGTGCCAGCAGCCCACTCTCTGGGGCCAACGGCCTGACTTTC,CASSPLSGANGLTF
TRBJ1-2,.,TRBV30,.,TGTGCCTGGATTCGGCCAGGGGACCCCCTCAACTATGGCTACACCTTC,CAWIRPGDPLNYGYTF
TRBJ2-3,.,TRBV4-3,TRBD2,TGCGCCAGCAGCACCCAGACTAGCGGAAGCACAGATACGCAGTATTTT,CASSTQTSGSTDTQYF
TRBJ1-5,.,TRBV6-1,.,TGTGCCGGGGGGGGCCGAGGGTATAGCAATCAGCCCCAGCATTTT,CAGGGRGYSNQPQHF
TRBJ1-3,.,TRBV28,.,TGTGCCAGCAGTTTAGCAGGGAGGCCGGACCACTCTGGAAACACCATATATTTT,CASSLAGRPDHSGNTIYF
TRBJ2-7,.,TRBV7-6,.,TGTGCCAGCAGCCAGGGCCAGGGGGGCTCCTACGAGCAGTACTTC,CASSQGQGGSYEQYF
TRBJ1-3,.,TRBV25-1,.,TGTGCCAGCAGCCTGGCCTCTGGAAACACCATATATTTT,CASSLASGNTIYF
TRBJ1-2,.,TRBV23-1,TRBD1,TGCGCCAGCCGCCCATGGACAGGGGGCTATGGCTACACCTTC,CASRPWTGGYGYTF
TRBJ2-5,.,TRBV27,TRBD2,TGTGCCAGCAGTTCGGGGACTAGCGGGGGGGTGGAGACCCAGTACTTC,CASSSGTSGGVETQYF
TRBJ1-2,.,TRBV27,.,TGTGCCAGCAGTTTATTTCCAGGGCCCTATGGCTACACCTTC,CASSLFPGPYGYTF
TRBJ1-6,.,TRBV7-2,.,TGTGCCAGCAGCTGGGTGAGGGTTGGAGACTCCTATAATTCACCCCTCCACTTT,CASSWVRVGDSYNSPLHF
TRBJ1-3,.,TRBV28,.,TGTGCCAGCAACGGACAGACAGCCTCTGGAAACACCATATATTTT,CASNGQTASGNTIYF
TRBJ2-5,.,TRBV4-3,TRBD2,TGCGCCAGCAGCCAAGGGACTAGCGGGGGGACCGGAGAGACCCAGTACTTC,CASSQGTSGGTGETQYF
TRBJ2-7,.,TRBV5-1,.,TGCGCCAGCAGCGGCAACTCCTACGAGCAGTACTTC,CASSGNSYEQYF
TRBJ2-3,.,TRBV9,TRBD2,TGTGCCAGCAGCCCCCTCCTCCTAGCGGGGGGGCCTGATACGCAGTATTTT,CASSPLLLAGGPDTQYF
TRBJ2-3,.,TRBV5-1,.,TGCGCCAGCAGCCCGGGGAGGAGGGAGTGGGGAGATACGCAGTATTTT,CASSPGRREWGDTQYF
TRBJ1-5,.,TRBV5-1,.,TGCGCCAGCAGCTTGAGCGGGGTGATTAGTCAGCCCCAGCATTTT,CASSLSGVISQPQHF
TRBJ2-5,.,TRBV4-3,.,TGCGCCAGCAGCCAAGAGGGGCTGGGAGGGACCCAGTACTTC,CASSQEGLGGTQYF
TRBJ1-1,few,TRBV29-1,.,TGCAGCGTTGCGCGGCCTTTATCTGAAGCTTTCTTT,CSVARPLSEAFF
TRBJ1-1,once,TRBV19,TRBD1,TGTGCCAGTAGTCTTCAGGGGGCAGGGAACACTGAAGCTTTCTTT,CASSLQGAGNTEAFF
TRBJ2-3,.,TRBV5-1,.,TGCGCCAGCAGCTTGCTGGGGGCGGGCACAGATACGCAGTATTTT,CASSLLGAGTDTQYF
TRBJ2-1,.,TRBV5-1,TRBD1,TGCGCCAGCAGCTTGGGCCGGGACAGGGCTTTGGGTGAGCAGTTCTTC,CASSLGRDRALGEQFF
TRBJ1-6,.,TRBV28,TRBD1,TGTGCCAGCAGTTCTGCACAGGGGGCATCCTATAATTCACCCCTCCACTTT,CASSSAQGASYNSPLHF
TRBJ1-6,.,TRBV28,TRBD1,TGTGCCAGCAGTTTAAAGACAGGGGTTAATTCACCCCTCCACTTT,CASSLKTGVNSPLHF
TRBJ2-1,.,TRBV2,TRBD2,TGTGCCAGCAGCTTAACTAGCGGAGCAGAGCAGTTCTTC,CASSLTSGAEQFF
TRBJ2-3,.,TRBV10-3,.,TGTGCCATCAGTGAAGGTGGGAGCCTAGATACGCAGTATTTT,CAISEGGSLDTQYF